This T cell receptor beta chain emerged from a study of OX40 agonist ivuxolimab in advanced cancers. Overall study: Ivuxolimab was administered intravenously to patients at 0.01 to 10 mg/kg every 2 weeks.

Details on this clone: Its specificity is unknown.

V shed 6 bases, J shed 4 bases, and the junction held 7 bases outside the gene matches. Looked up from germline, CDR1 is SEHNR and CDR2 is FQNEAQ (reference sequence). The CDR3 contains 14 residues. Study-wide results and caveats: There were, on average, more expanded clones in CD8+ T cells than in CD4+.

Produced via immunoSEQ multiplex PCR; TCRdb's table is partial and in-frame only. The sample has about 48,000 clones, 83% seen once. This TCR was recovered from an adult with an advanced solid tumor such as melanoma, head and neck, liver or kidney cancer. The rearrangement joins TRBV7-9 to TRBJ2-7; 9 nucleotides line up with TRBD2. The material was CD4+ or CD8+ T cells sorted from blood, obtained in a trial of the OX40 agonist ivuxolimab. In nucleotides, the CDR3 is TGTGCCAGCAGTCTTAGCGGGGGTTGGTACGAGCAGTACTTC. Its translation is CASSLSGGWYEQYF.